The 16 T cell receptor beta chains listed next were all sequenced from one sample in a study of T cell repertoires in cytomegalovirus infection. TCRdb reanalysed the reads using MiXCR and keeps one entry per CDR3 protein. The table has some 600,000 distinct CDR3 sequences, about 24% seen once. The sample taken for sequencing was CD8+ T cells from PBMCs. These TCRs come from a human donor in good health (CMV status not recorded). Some clones in this sample may be carry-over from other donors' samples.

V is TRBV29-1 and J is TRBJ2-1, with TRBD1 as a possible D gene (5 bases). CDR1 SQVTM and CDR2 ANQGSEA come from the germline V gene. This CDR3 spans 14 amino acids. The ends were cut back, 0 bases at V and 2 bases at J, with 8 bases in the middle. CDR3 region: CSVEDRVTYNEQFF. The CDR3 coding sequence is TGCAGCGTTGAAGACAGGGTTACCTACAATGAGCAGTTCTTC.

This clonotype was observed a handful of times. The chain couples TRBV7-9 to TRBJ2-1; 7 bases line up with TRBD1. The CDR3 totals 12 residues. Germline CDR1 is SEHNR and CDR2 is FQNEAQ (reference sequence). Trimming at V came to 4 bases and at J to 9 bases, leaving 3 bases not matched to a gene. The CDR3 DNA sequence: TGTGCCAGCAGCTCTGGGACAGTTGAGCAGTTCTTC. Translation gives CASSSGTVEQFF.

The chain carries TRBV6-2 or TRBV6-3 and TRBJ1-5; D is possibly TRBD1 (5 bases). Germline CDR1 is MNHEY and CDR2 is SVGEGT. The CDR3 is 18 amino acids. Trimming pared 2 bases from V and 0 bases from J, leaving 17 bases between. The CDR3 protein is CASSYPQGRQYSNQPQHF. The CDR3 DNA sequence: TGTGCCAGCAGTTACCCGCAGGGCCGACAGTATAGCAATCAGCCCCAGCATTTT.

The chain combines TRBV6-1 with TRBJ2-2; perhaps TRBD1 as D (6 bases). V was cut by 2 bases and J by 5 bases, with 18 bases left in between. The CDR3 length is 17 residues. Germline V gene sequence: CDR1 MNHNS, CDR2 SASEGT. The CDR3: CASSESGTLRGTGELFF. The CDR3 DNA sequence: TGTGCCAGCAGTGAATCCGGGACACTAAGGGGTACCGGGGAGCTGTTTTTT.

This clonotype turned up a few times. This chain uses TRBV6-1 with TRBJ2-1, with TRBD2 matching 15 bases. The V segment lost 6 bases and the J segment 7 bases; nucleotides outside the gene matches: 13. CDR3 length: 18 residues. The germline V gene encodes CDR1 MNHNS and CDR2 SASEGT. The CDR3 reads CASSPIGLAGGPRNEQFF. CDR3 nucleotides: TGTGCCAGCAGCCCGATCGGACTAGCGGGGGGGCCGAGGAATGAGCAGTTCTTC.

This clonotype was seen only a few times. The J gene is TRBJ2-7, the V gene TRBV6-1; D uncertain. Germline lookup yields CDR1 MNHNS and CDR2 SASEGT. V lost 6 bases to trimming and J lost 4 bases, with 7 bases between them. The length of the CDR3 is 11 residues. The DNA for the CDR3 is TGTGCCAGCAGGATGGGGTACGAGCAGTACTTC. It codes for CASRMGYEQYF.

The chain joins TRBV7-6 to TRBJ2-2; 7 bases are shared with TRBD1. V dropped 6 bases and J dropped 1; count of bases not matched to a gene: 5. The length of the CDR3 is 15 residues. Germline CDR1 reads SGHVS; CDR2 reads FNYEAQ. CDR3 protein: CASRVGQRNTGELFF. CDR3 nucleotide sequence: TGTGCCAGCAGGGTGGGACAGCGGAACACCGGGGAGCTGTTTTTT. Variable domain in full (rest from reference TRBV7-6 and TRBJ2-2): GAGVSQSPRYKVTKRGQDVALRCDPISGHVSLYWYRQALGQGPEFLTYFNYEAQQDKSGLPNDRFSAERPEGSISTLTIQRTEQRDSAMYRCASRVGQRNTGELFFGEGSRLTVL.

CDR3 in DNA: TGTGCCAGTACGACATTTGGGGCCACAGATACGCAGTATTTT. Amino acids: CASTTFGATDTQYF. The chain couples TRBV6-1 to TRBJ2-3; D possibly corresponds to TRBD1 (5 bases). Trimming shortened V by 9 bases and J by 2 bases, and 15 bases separated the two germline ends. Germline V gives CDR1 MNHNS, CDR2 SASEGT. There are 14 residues in the CDR3.

This clonotype has only a few counts. In DNA form, the CDR3 reads TGCAGTGCTAGACTGACTAGCGGGGGACCGAACAATGAGCAGTTCTTC. Translating gives CSARLTSGGPNNEQFF. This chain joins TRBV20-1 and TRBJ2-1; 12 bases align to TRBD2. The CDR3 totals 16 residues. V lost 2 bases to trimming and J lost 5 bases; unmatched junction nucleotides: 7. Germline CDR1 reads DFQATT; CDR2 reads SNEGSKA (reference sequence).

This clonotype was counted ten times or more. The chain carries TRBV7-8 and TRBJ2-7; a possible D gene is TRBD2 (5 bases). V was trimmed by 2 bases and J by 5 bases, leaving 13 bases between them. CDR3 size: 14 residues. Looked up from germline, CDR1 is SGHVS and CDR2 is FQNEAQ. CDR3 DNA sequence: TGTGCCAGCAGCTTATACGCTAGCTCTGACGAGCAGTACTTC. Protein sequence: CASSLYASSDEQYF.

The chain employs TRBV12-3 or TRBV12-4 and TRBJ2-5; 9 bases fit TRBD2. After removal of 5 bases from V and 1 base from J, the junction contained 17 bases not matched to a gene. This CDR3 is 19 amino acids long. CDR3 region: CASSPLELAGIGGQETQYF. The CDR3 bases are TGTGCCAGCAGTCCCCTGGAGCTAGCGGGGATTGGAGGCCAAGAGACCCAGTACTTC.

V and J are TRBV29-1 and TRBJ1-1; D not resolved. Trimming pared 7 bases from V and 0 bases from J, leaving 9 bases between. The CDR3 sequence is 12 residues long. Germline assignment: CDR1 SQVTM and CDR2 ANQGSEA. The CDR3 loop is CSDDGVNTEAFF. The CDR3 DNA sequence: TGCAGCGACGATGGGGTGAACACTGAAGCTTTCTTT.

This chain joins TRBV2 and TRBJ1-5, with 9 positions matching TRBD1. Germline loops: CDR1 SNHLY, CDR2 FYNNEI. The trim removed 1 base at V and 8 bases at J, leaving 6 bases unmatched. This CDR3 comprises 15 residues. In DNA, the CDR3 is TGTGCCAGCAGTGAAGGGACAGGGGTGGGGAAGCCCCAGCATTTT. Amino acid sequence: CASSEGTGVGKPQHF.

This chain links TRBV27 with TRBJ1-2, with 10 bases matching TRBD1. This CDR3 is 14 amino acids long. V lost 2 bases and J lost 7; bases outside the gene matches: 4. Germline assignment: CDR1 MNHEY and CDR2 SMNVEV (reference sequence). This CDR3 reads CASSLRQGAVGYTF. As DNA, the CDR3 is TGTGCCAGCAGTTTACGACAGGGGGCGGTTGGCTACACCTTC.

This clonotype showed up just once. The rearrangement joins TRBV20-1 to TRBJ1-4, with D possibly being TRBD1 (6 bases). Germline V gene lookup returns CDR1 DFQATT and CDR2 SNEGSKA (reference sequence). The V and J ends lost 3 bases and 4 bases respectively, with 12 bases between them. The CDR3 contains 14 residues. The CDR3 DNA is TGCAGTGCTAGGGGGGCTTGGGATAATGAAAAACTGTTTTTT. Its translation: CSARGAWDNEKLFF.

A word on this clonotype: One junction end does not reproduce the germline sequence, and a read error may be involved. This rearrangement joins TRBV28 to TRBJ1-1, with D perhaps matching TRBD1 (6 bases). CDR3 length: 14 amino acids. Germline assignment: CDR1 MDHEN and CDR2 SYDVKM. The CDR3 DNA is TGTGCCAACAGTTTGAGGGGGAGACCGACTGAAGCTTTCTTT. This codes for CANSLRGRPTEAFF.